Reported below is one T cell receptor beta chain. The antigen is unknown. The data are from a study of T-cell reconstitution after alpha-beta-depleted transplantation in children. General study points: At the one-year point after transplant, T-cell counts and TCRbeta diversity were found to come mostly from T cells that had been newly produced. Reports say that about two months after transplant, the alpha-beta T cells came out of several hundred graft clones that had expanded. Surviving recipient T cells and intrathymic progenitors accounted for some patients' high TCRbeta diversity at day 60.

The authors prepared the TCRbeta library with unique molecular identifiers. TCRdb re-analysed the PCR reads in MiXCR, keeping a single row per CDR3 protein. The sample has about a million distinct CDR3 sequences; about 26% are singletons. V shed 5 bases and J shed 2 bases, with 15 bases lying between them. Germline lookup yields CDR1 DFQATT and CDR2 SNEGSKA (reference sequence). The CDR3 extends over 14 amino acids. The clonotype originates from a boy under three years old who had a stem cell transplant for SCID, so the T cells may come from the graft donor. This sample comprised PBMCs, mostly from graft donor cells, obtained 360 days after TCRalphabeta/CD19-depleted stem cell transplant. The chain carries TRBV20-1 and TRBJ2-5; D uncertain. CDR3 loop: CSAPIDGDQETQYF. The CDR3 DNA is TGCAGTGCTCCCATCGACGGTGATCAAGAGACCCAGTACTTC.